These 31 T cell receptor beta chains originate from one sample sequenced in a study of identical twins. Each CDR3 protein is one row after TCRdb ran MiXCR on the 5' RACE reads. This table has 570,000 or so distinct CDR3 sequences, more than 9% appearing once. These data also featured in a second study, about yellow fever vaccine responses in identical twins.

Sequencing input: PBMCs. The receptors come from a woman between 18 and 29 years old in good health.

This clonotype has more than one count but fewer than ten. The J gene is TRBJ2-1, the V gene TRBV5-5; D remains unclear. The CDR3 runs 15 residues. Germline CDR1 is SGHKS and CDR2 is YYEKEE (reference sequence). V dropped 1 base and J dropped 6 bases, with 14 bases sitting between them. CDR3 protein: CASSLRHDRPNEQFF. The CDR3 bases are TGTGCCAGCAGCTTGAGACACGACCGGCCCAATGAGCAGTTCTTC.

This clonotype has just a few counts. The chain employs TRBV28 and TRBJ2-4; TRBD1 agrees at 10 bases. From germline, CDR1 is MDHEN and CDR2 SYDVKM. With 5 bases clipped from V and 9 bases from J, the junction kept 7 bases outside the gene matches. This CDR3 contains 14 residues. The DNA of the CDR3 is TGTGCCAGCAGTCCACGACAGGGGGCGACCATTCAGTACTTC. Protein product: CASSPRQGATIQYF. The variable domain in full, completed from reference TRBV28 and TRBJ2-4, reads DVKVTQSSRYLVKRTGEKVFLECVQDMDHENMFWYRQDPGLGLRLIYFSYDVKMKEKGDIPEGYSVSREKKERFSLILESASTNQTSMYLCASSPRQGATIQYFGAGTRLSVL.

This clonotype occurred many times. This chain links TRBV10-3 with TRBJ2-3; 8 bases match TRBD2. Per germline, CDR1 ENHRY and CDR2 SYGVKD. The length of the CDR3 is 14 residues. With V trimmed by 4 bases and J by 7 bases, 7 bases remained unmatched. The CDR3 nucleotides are TGTGCCATCAGTGCGTCGGCGGGGGGTAATACGCAGTATTTT. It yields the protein CAISASAGGNTQYF.

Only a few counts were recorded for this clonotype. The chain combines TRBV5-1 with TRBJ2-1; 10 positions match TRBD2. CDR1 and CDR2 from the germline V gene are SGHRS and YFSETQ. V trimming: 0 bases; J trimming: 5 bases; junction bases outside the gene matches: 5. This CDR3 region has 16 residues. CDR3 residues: CASSLGGTSVHNEQFF. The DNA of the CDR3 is TGCGCCAGCAGCTTGGGCGGGACTAGCGTCCACAATGAGCAGTTCTTC.

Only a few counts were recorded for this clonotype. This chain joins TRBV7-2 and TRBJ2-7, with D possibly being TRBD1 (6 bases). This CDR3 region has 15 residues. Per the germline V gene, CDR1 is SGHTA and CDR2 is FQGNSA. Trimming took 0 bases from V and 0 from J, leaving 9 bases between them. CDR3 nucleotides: TGTGCCAGCAGCTTAGCCCCGGACAGCTCCTACGAGCAGTACTTC. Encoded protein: CASSLAPDSSYEQYF.

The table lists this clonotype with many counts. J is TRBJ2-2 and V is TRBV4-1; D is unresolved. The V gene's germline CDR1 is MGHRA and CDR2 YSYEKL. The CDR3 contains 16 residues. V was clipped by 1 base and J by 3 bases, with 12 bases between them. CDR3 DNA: TGCGCCAGCAGCCAAGTTGGGGTGTTCGACACCGGGGAGCTGTTTTTT. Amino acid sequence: CASSQVGVFDTGELFF.

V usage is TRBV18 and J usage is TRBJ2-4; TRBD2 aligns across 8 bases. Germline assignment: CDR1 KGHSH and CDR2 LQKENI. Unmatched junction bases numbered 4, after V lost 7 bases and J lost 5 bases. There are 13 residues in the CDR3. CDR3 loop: CASWREVENIQYF. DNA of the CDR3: TGTGCCAGCTGGCGGGAGGTAGAAAACATTCAGTACTTC.

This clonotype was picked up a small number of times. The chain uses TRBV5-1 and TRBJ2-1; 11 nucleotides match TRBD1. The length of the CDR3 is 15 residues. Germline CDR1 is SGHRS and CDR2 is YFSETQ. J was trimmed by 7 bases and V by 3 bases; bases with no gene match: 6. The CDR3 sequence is CASSSGQGALNEQFF. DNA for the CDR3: TGCGCCAGCAGCTCCGGACAGGGGGCGTTAAATGAGCAGTTCTTC. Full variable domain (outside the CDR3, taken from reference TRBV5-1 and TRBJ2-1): KAGVTQTPRYLIKTRGQQVTLSCSPISGHRSVSWYQQTPGQGLQFLFEYFSETQRNKGNFPGRFSGRQFSNSRSEMNVSTLELGDSALYLCASSSGQGALNEQFFGPGTRLTVL.

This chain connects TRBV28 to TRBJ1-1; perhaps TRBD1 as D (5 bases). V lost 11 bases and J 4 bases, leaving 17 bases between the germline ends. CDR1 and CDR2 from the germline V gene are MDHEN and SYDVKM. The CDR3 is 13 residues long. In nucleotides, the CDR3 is TGTGCCGGCTCGACCCCCGGGGGCACTGAAGCTTTCTTT. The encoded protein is CAGSTPGGTEAFF.

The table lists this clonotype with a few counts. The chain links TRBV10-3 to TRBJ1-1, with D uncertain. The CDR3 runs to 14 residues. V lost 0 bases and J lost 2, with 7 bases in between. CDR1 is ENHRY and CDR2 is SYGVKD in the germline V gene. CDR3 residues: CAISESRSNTEAFF. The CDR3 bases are TGTGCCATCAGTGAGTCAAGGAGCAACACTGAAGCTTTCTTT.

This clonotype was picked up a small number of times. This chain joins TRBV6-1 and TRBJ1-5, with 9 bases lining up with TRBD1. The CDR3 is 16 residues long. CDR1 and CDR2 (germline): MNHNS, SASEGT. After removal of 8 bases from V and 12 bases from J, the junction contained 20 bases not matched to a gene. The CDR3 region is CASSNYRDRANQGQHF. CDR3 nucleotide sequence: TGTGCCAGCTCTAATTACCGGGACAGGGCCAATCAGGGCCAGCATTTT.

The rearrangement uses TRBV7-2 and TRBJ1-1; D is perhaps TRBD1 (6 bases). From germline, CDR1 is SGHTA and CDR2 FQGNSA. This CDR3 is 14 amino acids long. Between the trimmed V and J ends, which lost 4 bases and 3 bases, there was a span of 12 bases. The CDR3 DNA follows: TGTGCCAGCAGCTCGACAGGTTCCTACACTGAAGCTTTCTTT. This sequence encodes CASSSTGSYTEAFF.

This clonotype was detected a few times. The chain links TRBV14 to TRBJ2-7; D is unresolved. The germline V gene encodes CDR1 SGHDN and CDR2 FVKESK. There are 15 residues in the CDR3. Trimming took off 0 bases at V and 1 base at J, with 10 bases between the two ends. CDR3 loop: CASSQDWGWSYEQYF. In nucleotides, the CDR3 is TGTGCCAGCAGCCAAGACTGGGGTTGGTCCTACGAGCAGTACTTC.

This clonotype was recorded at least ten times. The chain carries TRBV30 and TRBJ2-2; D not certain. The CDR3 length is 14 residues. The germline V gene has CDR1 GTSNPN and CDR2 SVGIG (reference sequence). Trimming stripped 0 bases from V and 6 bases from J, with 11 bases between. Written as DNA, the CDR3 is TGTGCCTGGAGTGTATTATCTGGTTCCGGGGAGCTGTTTTTT. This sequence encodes CAWSVLSGSGELFF. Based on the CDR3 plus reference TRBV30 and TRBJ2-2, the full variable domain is SQTIHQWPATLVQPVGSPLSLECTVEGTSNPNLYWYRQAAGRGLQLLFYSVGIGQISSEVPQNLSASRPQDRQFILSSKKLLLSDSGFYLCAWSVLSGSGELFFGEGSRLTVL.

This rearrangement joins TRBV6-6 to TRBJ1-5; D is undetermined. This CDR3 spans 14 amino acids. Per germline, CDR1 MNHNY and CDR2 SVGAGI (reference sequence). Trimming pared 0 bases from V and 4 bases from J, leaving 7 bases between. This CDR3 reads CASSYSGRNQPQHF. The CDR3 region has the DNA TGTGCCAGCAGTTACTCGGGCCGGAATCAGCCCCAGCATTTT.

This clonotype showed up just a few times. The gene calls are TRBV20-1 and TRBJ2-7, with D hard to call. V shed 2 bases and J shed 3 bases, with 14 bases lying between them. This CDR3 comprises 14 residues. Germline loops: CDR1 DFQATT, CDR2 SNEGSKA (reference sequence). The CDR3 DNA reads TGCAGTGCTAGATCTACCCTTTCCGTCTACGAGCAGTACTTC. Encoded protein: CSARSTLSVYEQYF.

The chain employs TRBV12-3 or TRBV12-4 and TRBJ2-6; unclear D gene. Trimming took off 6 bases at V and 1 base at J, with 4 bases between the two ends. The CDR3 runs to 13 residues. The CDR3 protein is CASRWSGANVLTF. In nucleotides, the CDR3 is TGTGCCAGCAGGTGGTCTGGGGCCAACGTCCTGACTTTC.

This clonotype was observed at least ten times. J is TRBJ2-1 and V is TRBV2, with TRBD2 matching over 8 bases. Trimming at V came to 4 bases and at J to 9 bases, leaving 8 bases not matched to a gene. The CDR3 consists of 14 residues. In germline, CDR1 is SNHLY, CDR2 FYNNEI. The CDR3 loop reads CASSVRRGVSEQFF. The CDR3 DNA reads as TGTGCCAGCAGTGTTCGGCGGGGGGTGAGTGAGCAGTTCTTC.

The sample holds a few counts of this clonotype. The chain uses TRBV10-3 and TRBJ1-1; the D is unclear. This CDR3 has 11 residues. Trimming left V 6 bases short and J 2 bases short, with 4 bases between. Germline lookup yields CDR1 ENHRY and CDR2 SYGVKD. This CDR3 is CAIRVNTEAFF. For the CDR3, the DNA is TGTGCCATCAGGGTTAACACTGAAGCTTTCTTT.

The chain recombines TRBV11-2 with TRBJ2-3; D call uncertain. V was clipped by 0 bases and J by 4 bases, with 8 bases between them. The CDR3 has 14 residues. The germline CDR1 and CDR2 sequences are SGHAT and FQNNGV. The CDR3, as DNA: TGTGCCAGCAGCTTAGATCGGAGCCCAGATACGCAGTATTTT. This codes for CASSLDRSPDTQYF. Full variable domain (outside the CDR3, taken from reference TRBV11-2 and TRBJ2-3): EAGVAQSPRYKIIEKRQSVAFWCNPISGHATLYWYQQILGQGPKLLIQFQNNGVVDDSQLPKDRFSAERLKGVDSTLKIQPAKLEDSAVYLCASSLDRSPDTQYFGPGTRLTVL.

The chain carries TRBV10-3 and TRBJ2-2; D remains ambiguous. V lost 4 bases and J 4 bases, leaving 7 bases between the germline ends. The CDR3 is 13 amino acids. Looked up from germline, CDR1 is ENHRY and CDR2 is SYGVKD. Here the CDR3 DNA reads TGTGCCATCAGTGGGTCAGTCACCGGGGAGCTGTTTTTT. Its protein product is CAISGSVTGELFF.

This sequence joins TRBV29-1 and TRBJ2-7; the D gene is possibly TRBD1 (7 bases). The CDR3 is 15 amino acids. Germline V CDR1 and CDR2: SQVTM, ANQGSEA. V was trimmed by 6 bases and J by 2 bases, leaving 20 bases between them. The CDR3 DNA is TGCAGCGTCCCCCAGGGGGGTCGGGATACCTACGAGCAGTACTTC. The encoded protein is CSVPQGGRDTYEQYF.

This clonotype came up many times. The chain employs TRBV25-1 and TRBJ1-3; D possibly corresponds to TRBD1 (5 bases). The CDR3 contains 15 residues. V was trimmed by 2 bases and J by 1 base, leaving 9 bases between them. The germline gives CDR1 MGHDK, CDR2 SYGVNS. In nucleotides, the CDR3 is TGTGCCAGCAGTGAAGGTGGGGGATCTGGAAACACCATATATTTT. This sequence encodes CASSEGGGSGNTIYF.

Here the CDR3 DNA reads TGTGCCAGCAGCCTCTACAGGGACACTGAAGCTTTCTTT. Its translation is CASSLYRDTEAFF. V and J are TRBV11-1 and TRBJ1-1, with a possible D match to TRBD1 (6 bases). This CDR3 spans 13 amino acids. V shed 5 bases and J shed 3 bases, with 10 bases lying between them. CDR1 and CDR2 (germline): SGHAT, FQDESV (reference sequence).

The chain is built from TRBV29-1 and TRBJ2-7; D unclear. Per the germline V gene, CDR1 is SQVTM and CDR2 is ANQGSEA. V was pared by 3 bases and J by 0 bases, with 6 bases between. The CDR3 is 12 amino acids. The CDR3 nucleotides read TGCAGCGTTGAGGTCGGCTCCTACGAGCAGTACTTC. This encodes CSVEVGSYEQYF.

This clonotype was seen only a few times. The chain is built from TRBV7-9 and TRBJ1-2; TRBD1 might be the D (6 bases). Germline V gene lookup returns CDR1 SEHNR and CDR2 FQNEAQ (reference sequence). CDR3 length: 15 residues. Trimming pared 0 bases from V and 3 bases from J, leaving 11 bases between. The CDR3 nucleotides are TGTGCCAGCAGCTTAGCGGGGCAGGGGTACTATGGCTACACCTTC. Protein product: CASSLAGQGYYGYTF.

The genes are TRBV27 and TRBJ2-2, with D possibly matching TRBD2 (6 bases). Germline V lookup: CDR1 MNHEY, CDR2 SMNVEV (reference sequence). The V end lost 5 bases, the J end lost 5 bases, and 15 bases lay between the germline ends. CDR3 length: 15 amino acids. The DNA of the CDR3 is TGTGCCAGCAGTGACGGGACTCGCCGGACCGGGGAGCTGTTTTTT. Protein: CASSDGTRRTGELFF.

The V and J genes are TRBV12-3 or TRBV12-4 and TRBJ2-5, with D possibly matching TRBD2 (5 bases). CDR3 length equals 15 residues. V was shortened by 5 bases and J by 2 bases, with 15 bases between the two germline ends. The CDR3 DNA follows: TGTGCCAGCAGTCCCGGGATTGGCAAACAAGAGACCCAGTACTTC. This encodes CASSPGIGKQETQYF.

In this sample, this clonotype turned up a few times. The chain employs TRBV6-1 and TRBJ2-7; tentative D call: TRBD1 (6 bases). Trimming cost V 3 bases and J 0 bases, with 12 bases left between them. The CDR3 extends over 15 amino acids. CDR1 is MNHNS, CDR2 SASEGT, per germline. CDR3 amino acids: CASSDPRGSSYEQYF. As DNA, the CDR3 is TGTGCCAGCAGTGATCCGAGGGGGAGCTCCTACGAGCAGTACTTC.

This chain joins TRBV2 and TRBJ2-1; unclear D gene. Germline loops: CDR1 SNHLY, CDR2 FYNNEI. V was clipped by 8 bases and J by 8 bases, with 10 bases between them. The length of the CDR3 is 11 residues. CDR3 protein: CASLQAYEQFF. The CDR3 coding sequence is TGTGCCAGCCTTCAGGCTTATGAGCAGTTCTTC.

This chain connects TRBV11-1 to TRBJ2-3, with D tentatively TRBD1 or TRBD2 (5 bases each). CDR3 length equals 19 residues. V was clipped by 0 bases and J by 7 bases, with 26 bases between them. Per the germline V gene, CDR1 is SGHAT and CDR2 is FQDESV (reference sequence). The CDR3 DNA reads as TGTGCCAGCAGCTTAGCAGGGAGTGACGGGTCGTGGGGCGCCTATACGCAGTATTTT. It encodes CASSLAGSDGSWGAYTQYF.